One and the same sample provided the 30 T cell receptor beta chains below, sequenced in a study of shared clonotypes between healthy human individuals. Assay: immunoSEQ multiplex PCR; the TCRdb copy retains only in-frame clones and omits some. The repertoire has 550,000 to 800,000 clones, approximately 79% of them found once; the top ten carry approximately 1.7%. Sequenced sample: memory CD4+ T cells sorted from blood. Subset noted: CD45RA-negative fraction. These receptors originate from a woman in her 30s in good health.

The J gene is TRBJ1-2, the V gene TRBV19; 12 bases map to TRBD1. After removal of 7 bases from V and 7 bases from J, the junction contained 7 bases not matched to a gene. The V gene's germline CDR1 is LNHDA and CDR2 SQIVND (reference sequence). The CDR3 totals 14 residues. The CDR3 region is CASIPGTGGTGYTF. Written as DNA, the CDR3 is TGTGCCAGTATCCCCGGGACAGGGGGCACTGGCTACACCTTC.

The gene calls are TRBV28 and TRBJ1-5, with D maybe TRBD1 (5 bases). There are 15 residues in the CDR3. Germline V gene sequence: CDR1 MDHEN, CDR2 SYDVKM. Trimming stripped 5 bases from V and 6 bases from J, with 17 bases between. The CDR3 is CASSPPPAGFQPQHF. The CDR3 DNA reads TGTGCCAGCAGTCCCCCCCCGGCAGGGTTTCAGCCCCAGCATTTT.

V usage is TRBV11-2 and J usage is TRBJ2-5, with 7 nucleotides matching TRBD2. This CDR3 comprises 15 residues. CDR1 SGHAT and CDR2 FQNNGV come from the germline V gene. V was pared by 6 bases and J by 5 bases, with 12 bases of the junction left unmatched. The CDR3, as DNA: TGTGCCAGCAGTTTAACTGCGGGAGAGGGGGAGACCCAGTACTTC. Its protein is CASSLTAGEGETQYF.

This chain connects TRBV7-3 to TRBJ1-1; the D is unclear. The germline V gene has CDR1 SGHTA and CDR2 FQGTGA. The CDR3 contains 10 residues. V was clipped by 2 bases and J by 7 bases, with 2 bases between them. CDR3 DNA: TGTGCCAGCAGCTTACGTGAAGCTTTCTTT. Translated, it gives CASSLREAFF.

The genes are TRBV19 and TRBJ1-4; unclear D gene. The CDR3 is made up of 14 amino acids. Germline lookup yields CDR1 LNHDA and CDR2 SQIVND (reference sequence). V was pared by 5 bases and J by 2 bases, with 9 bases between. This CDR3 reads CASSGEPTNEKLFF. In DNA, the CDR3 is TGTGCCAGTAGTGGTGAACCCACTAATGAAAAACTGTTTTTT.

The CDR3: CASPKRNRAGDEQYF. The CDR3, as DNA: TGTGCCAGCCCTAAAAGGAACAGGGCCGGGGACGAGCAGTACTTC. The chain has TRBV21-1 and TRBJ2-7; TRBD1 reflects the table's D call only, with no check against the DNA. TRBV21-1 is assigned pseudogene status. The CDR3 consists of 15 residues.

This clone was seen once. V gene TRBV7-6 combines with J gene TRBJ2-3; 10 bases align to TRBD2. CDR3 size: 16 residues. J lost 2 bases, V lost 7 bases, and 9 bases had no gene match. CDR1 SGHVS and CDR2 FNYEAQ come from the germline V gene. The CDR3 region is CASKKGLAEYTDTQYF. In nucleotides, the CDR3 is TGTGCCAGCAAGAAAGGACTAGCGGAGTACACAGATACGCAGTATTTT.

V gene TRBV27 combines with J gene TRBJ1-5, with 7 bases matching TRBD1. The CDR3 loop spans 18 amino acids. Germline V gives CDR1 MNHEY, CDR2 SMNVEV (reference sequence). V lost 6 bases to trimming and J lost 1 base; unmatched junction nucleotides: 15. The CDR3 protein is CASRKVAGQVGSNQPQHF. The CDR3 DNA sequence: TGTGCCAGCAGGAAAGTCGCTGGACAGGTCGGAAGCAATCAGCCCCAGCATTTT.

The rearrangement uses TRBV10-3 and TRBJ1-2; TRBD1 is a possible D gene (5 bases). Per the germline V gene, CDR1 is ENHRY and CDR2 is SYGVKD. The CDR3 loop spans 17 amino acids. Trimming stripped 5 bases from V and 0 bases from J, with 19 bases between. The CDR3 loop reads CAISRGRVGDPNYGYTF. The CDR3 coding sequence is TGTGCCATCAGTCGAGGGAGGGTAGGGGACCCTAACTATGGCTACACCTTC.

This clone was seen ten or more times. The CDR3 region is CASSYPPGTEAFF. DNA of the CDR3: TGTGCCAGCAGTTACCCCCCAGGCACTGAAGCTTTCTTT. The J gene is TRBJ1-1, the V gene TRBV6-5; D gene uncertain. Germline CDR1 and CDR2: MNHEY and SVGAGI. CDR3 length: 13 residues. The V and J ends lost 2 bases and 4 bases respectively, with 8 bases between them.

Here the CDR3 reads CASSPTRSGGYEQYF. CDR3 coding DNA: TGTGCCAGCAGTCCTACTCGGAGCGGGGGCTACGAGCAGTACTTC. This chain links TRBV27 with TRBJ2-7, with 8 bases fitting TRBD2. The germline V gene encodes CDR1 MNHEY and CDR2 SMNVEV (reference sequence). Losses at the gene ends were 5 bases for V and 3 bases for J; bases not matched to a gene: 9. The CDR3 covers 15 residues.

The rearrangement uses TRBV6-1 and TRBJ2-2; D is possibly TRBD1 or TRBD2 (5 bases each). The V gene lost 1 base and the J gene lost 2 bases, with 17 bases spanning the gap. The CDR3 loop spans 18 amino acids. The V gene's germline CDR1 is MNHNS and CDR2 SASEGT. The CDR3 sequence is CASSEDGPGTVNTGELFF. CDR3 sequence (DNA): TGTGCCAGCAGTGAAGATGGCCCCGGGACGGTTAACACCGGGGAGCTGTTTTTT.

The chain carries TRBV5-1 and TRBJ2-2; D uncertain. The V and J ends lost 5 bases and 7 bases respectively, with 6 bases between them. Germline CDR1 and CDR2: SGHRS and YFSETQ. This CDR3 region has 11 residues. In DNA form, the CDR3 reads TGCGCCAGCAGTAGAGACGGGGAGCTGTTTTTT. This codes for CASSRDGELFF.

The chain joins TRBV19 to TRBJ1-1, with D maybe TRBD1 (5 bases). This CDR3 has 14 amino acids. Per germline, CDR1 LNHDA and CDR2 SQIVND (reference sequence). Trimming shortened V by 0 bases and J by 10 bases, and 15 bases separated the two germline ends. As DNA, the CDR3 is TGTGCCAGTAGTATAGATTACGGGGCTTTGGGAGCTTTCTTT. This sequence encodes CASSIDYGALGAFF.

This sequence joins TRBV6-4 and TRBJ2-7, with no clear D. V was pared by 3 bases and J by 2 bases, with 20 bases between. The CDR3 extends over 17 amino acids. CDR1 is MRHNA and CDR2 is SNTAGT in the germline V gene. The CDR3 DNA reads as TGTGCCAGCAGTGAACCGGACGGCCCTATGATTCCCTACGAGCAGTACTTC. Its translation: CASSEPDGPMIPYEQYF.

The chain recombines TRBV7-8 with TRBJ1-2; D call uncertain. The CDR3 has 16 amino acids. With 5 bases removed from V and 2 bases from J, the gap between germline ends came to 18 bases. In germline, CDR1 is SGHVS, CDR2 FQNEAQ. The CDR3 DNA reads as TGTGCCAGCAGCGCTAAAAGGGAGTTTGACAACTATGGCTACACCTTC. It yields the protein CASSAKREFDNYGYTF.

The rearrangement uses TRBV2 and TRBJ2-1; TRBD2 matches 8 bases. V was clipped by 7 bases and J by 6 bases; unmatched bases: 8. Germline-derived CDR1 and CDR2 are SNHLY and FYNNEI. This CDR3 has 14 residues. CDR3 nucleotide sequence: TGTGCCAGCATGACGGGAGGGCCGGTCAATGAGCAGTTCTTC. Its protein is CASMTGGPVNEQFF.

This chain links TRBV5-1 with TRBJ1-2; tentative D call: TRBD1 (5 bases). The CDR3 sequence is 14 residues long. Germline assignment: CDR1 SGHRS and CDR2 YFSETQ. Trimming removed 2 bases from V and 4 bases from J, with 12 bases in between. The CDR3 loop is CASSLQEGGYGYTF. CDR3 in DNA: TGCGCCAGCAGCTTACAGGAGGGCGGCTATGGCTACACCTTC.

This chain links TRBV7-7 with TRBJ2-2; 7 bases align to TRBD1. The CDR3 totals 14 residues. Germline CDR1 and CDR2: SSHAT and FNYEAQ (reference sequence). With V trimmed by 2 bases and J by 4 bases, 1 base remained unmatched. The CDR3 coding sequence is TGTGCCAGCAGCTTAACAGGGGCCACCGGGGAGCTGTTTTTT. It codes for CASSLTGATGELFF.

The V call is TRBV19, the J call TRBJ2-7; perhaps TRBD1 as D (5 bases). The CDR3 is 15 residues long. Germline lookup yields CDR1 LNHDA and CDR2 SQIVND (reference sequence). The ends were cut back, 5 bases at V and 0 bases at J, with 14 bases in the middle. Here the CDR3 reads CASSLQTGTSYEQYF. As DNA, the CDR3 is TGTGCCAGTAGTCTCCAAACAGGAACCTCCTACGAGCAGTACTTC. The variable domain in full, with the rest retrieved from reference TRBV19 and TRBJ2-7, is DGGITQSPKYLFRKEGQNVTLSCEQNLNHDAMYWYRQDPGQGLRLIYYSQIVNDFQKGDIAEGYSVSREKKESFPLTVTSAQKNPTAFYLCASSLQTGTSYEQYFGPGTRLTVT.

This clone has a handful of counts. The chain links TRBV7-8 to TRBJ2-5; 8 nucleotides line up with TRBD2. V was pared by 3 bases and J by 4 bases, with 13 bases of the junction left unmatched. CDR1 and CDR2 from the germline V gene are SGHVS and FQNEAQ. The CDR3 runs to 17 residues. DNA of the CDR3: TGTGCCAGCAGCTTCTATCAATCCGGGACTAGAGGAGAGACCCAGTACTTC. It encodes CASSFYQSGTRGETQYF.

The genes are TRBV27 and TRBJ2-7; TRBD2 agrees at 9 bases. V was pared by 4 bases and J by 4 bases, with 14 bases of the junction left unmatched. Germline V gives CDR1 MNHEY, CDR2 SMNVEV (reference sequence). The CDR3 totals 17 residues. CDR3 coding DNA: TGTGCCAGCAGTTCGATCTTTAGCGGGAGAGGTATATACGAGCAGTACTTC. Translated, it gives CASSSIFSGRGIYEQYF.

The gene calls are TRBV28 and TRBJ2-7; D is ambiguous. The CDR3 sequence is 13 residues long. Germline V CDR1 and CDR2: MDHEN, SYDVKM. Trimming left V 8 bases short and J 3 bases short, with 14 bases between. The DNA for the CDR3 is TGTGCCAGCCGGCTTAACCTTTTCTACGAGCAGTACTTC. It yields the protein CASRLNLFYEQYF. The complete variable domain, with remaining parts taken from reference TRBV28 and TRBJ2-7, reads DVKVTQSSRYLVKRTGEKVFLECVQDMDHENMFWYRQDPGLGLRLIYFSYDVKMKEKGDIPEGYSVSREKKERFSLILESASTNQTSMYLCASRLNLFYEQYFGPGTRLTVT.

The chain employs TRBV5-1 and TRBJ2-3; D is perhaps TRBD1 (6 bases). Germline V lookup: CDR1 SGHRS, CDR2 YFSETQ. V was pared by 4 bases and J by 3 bases, with 15 bases between. This CDR3 region has 15 residues. CDR3 DNA: TGCGCCAGCAGCCCCCTCAGGGGCTGGACAGATACGCAGTATTTT. Protein sequence: CASSPLRGWTDTQYF.

This chain links TRBV6-4 with TRBJ2-1; 9 nucleotides line up with TRBD2. The CDR3 covers 16 residues. Germline CDR1 is MRHNA and CDR2 is SNTAGT. Trimming removed 3 bases from V and 2 bases from J; junction bases left unmatched: 5. The CDR3 spells CASSEGAGGPYNEQFF. The CDR3 DNA follows: TGTGCCAGCAGTGAAGGGGCGGGAGGGCCCTACAATGAGCAGTTCTTC.

The V gene is TRBV7-9, the J gene TRBJ2-2; 11 bases are shared with TRBD1. This CDR3 spans 16 amino acids. Trimming took 5 bases from V and 4 from J; bases not matched to a gene: 6. CDR1 and CDR2 from the germline V gene are SEHNR and FQNEAQ (reference sequence). CDR3 loop: CASSTRDRGTTGELFF. In DNA form, the CDR3 reads TGTGCCAGCAGCACCAGGGACAGGGGGACCACCGGGGAGCTGTTTTTT.

The rearrangement uses TRBV5-5 and TRBJ2-7; D is unclear. The CDR3 has 12 residues. Germline CDR1 reads SGHKS; CDR2 reads YYEKEE (reference sequence). V was cut by 2 bases and J by 3 bases, with 6 bases left in between. The CDR3 DNA is TGTGCCAGCAGCTTTTCCGGCTACGAGCAGTACTTC. Translated: CASSFSGYEQYF.

As DNA, the CDR3 is TGTGCCAGCATTTTCGACAGGGGGAGGACCGGGGAGCTGTTTTTT. As protein: CASIFDRGRTGELFF. The rearrangement links TRBV6-1 to TRBJ2-2; 9 bases are shared with TRBD1. This CDR3 has 15 amino acids. Germline V lookup: CDR1 MNHNS, CDR2 SASEGT. V was clipped by 7 bases and J by 5 bases; unmatched bases: 8.

This chain uses TRBV5-1 with TRBJ1-2; maybe TRBD1 (5 bases). CDR3 length: 14 residues. V was shortened by 1 base and J by 2 bases, with 9 bases between the two germline ends. Germline lookup yields CDR1 SGHRS and CDR2 YFSETQ. The CDR3: CASSLSKGNYGYTF. The DNA of the CDR3 is TGCGCCAGCAGCTTGTCAAAGGGGAACTATGGCTACACCTTC. The full variable domain, its missing parts supplied by reference TRBV5-1 and TRBJ1-2, is KAGVTQTPRYLIKTRGQQVTLSCSPISGHRSVSWYQQTPGQGLQFLFEYFSETQRNKGNFPGRFSGRQFSNSRSEMNVSTLELGDSALYLCASSLSKGNYGYTFGSGTRLTVV.

The chain joins TRBV11-3 to TRBJ2-7; possibly TRBD1 or TRBD2 for D (5 bases each). Germline values: CDR1 SGHNT, CDR2 YENEEA. Trimming took off 5 bases at V and 3 bases at J, with 14 bases between the two ends. CDR3 length equals 14 residues. CDR3 amino acids: CASSIRDGSYEQYF. In DNA form, the CDR3 reads TGTGCCAGCAGCATCCGGGACGGAAGCTACGAGCAGTACTTC.